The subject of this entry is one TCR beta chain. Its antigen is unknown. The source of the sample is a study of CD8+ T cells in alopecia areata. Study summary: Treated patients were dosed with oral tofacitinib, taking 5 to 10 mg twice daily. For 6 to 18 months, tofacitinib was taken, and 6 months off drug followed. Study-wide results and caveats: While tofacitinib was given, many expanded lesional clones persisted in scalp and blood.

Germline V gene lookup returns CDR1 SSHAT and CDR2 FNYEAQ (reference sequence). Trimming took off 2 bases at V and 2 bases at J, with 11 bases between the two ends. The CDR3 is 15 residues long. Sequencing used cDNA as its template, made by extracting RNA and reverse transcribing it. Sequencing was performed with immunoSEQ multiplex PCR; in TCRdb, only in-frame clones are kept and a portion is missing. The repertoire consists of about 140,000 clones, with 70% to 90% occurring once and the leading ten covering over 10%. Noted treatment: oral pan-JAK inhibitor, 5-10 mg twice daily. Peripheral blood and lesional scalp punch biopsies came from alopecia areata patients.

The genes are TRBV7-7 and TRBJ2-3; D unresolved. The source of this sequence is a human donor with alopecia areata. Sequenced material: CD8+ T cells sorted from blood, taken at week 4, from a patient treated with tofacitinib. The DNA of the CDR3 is TGTGCCAGCAGCTTATTGGGTAGTCTCACAGATACGCAGTATTTT. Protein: CASSLLGSLTDTQYF.